These 4 T cell receptor beta chains originate from one sample sequenced in a study of T cells after posttransplantation cyclophosphamide. Measured with immunoSEQ multiplex PCR; TCRdb has only the in-frame clones, and not every one. The table lists 7,500 to 8,000 clones, with no singletons. Cyclophosphamide on days +3 and +4 followed busulfan-fludarabine conditioning and a marrow graft. This material consisted of PBMCs, taken after allogeneic stem cell transplant with posttransplant cyclophosphamide. All receptors come from a male patient aged 18-29 years who received an allogeneic stem cell transplant from an unrelated donor, was CMV-positive, and had acute and chronic GVHD. T cells may partly derive from the graft donor.

This clone has a count of ten or more. The gene calls are TRBV16 and TRBJ2-5, with 7 nucleotides matching TRBD1. This CDR3 is 15 amino acids long. Looked up from germline, CDR1 is KGHSY and CDR2 is FQNENV. J was trimmed by 3 bases and V by 4 bases; bases with no gene match: 8. The chain's CDR3 is CASSRRGTEKETQYF. CDR3 coding DNA: TGTGCCAGCAGCCGAAGAGGGACAGAAAAAGAGACCCAGTACTTC.

Many counts were recorded for this clone. The genes are TRBV10-2 and TRBJ2-2; TRBD2 aligns across 8 bases. CDR1 and CDR2 (germline): WSHSY, SAAADI. The CDR3 covers 15 residues. V shed 6 bases and J 3 bases; nucleotides not matched to a gene: 6. CDR3 amino acids: CASSPRGDYTGELFF. The CDR3 DNA follows: TGCGCCAGCAGCCCGCGGGGGGATTACACCGGGGAGCTGTTTTTT.

This clone was counted many times. This sequence joins TRBV6-1 and TRBJ1-6; D ambiguous. V shed 2 bases and J shed 10 bases, with 15 bases lying between them. This CDR3 is built from 15 residues. CDR1 is MNHNS and CDR2 is SASEGT in the germline V gene. The CDR3 DNA reads as TGTGCCAGCAGTGAACTCTGGAGCCCTGGGTCACCCCTCCACTTT. It specifies CASSELWSPGSPLHF.

This clone was seen many times. This chain joins TRBV29-1 and TRBJ2-5; 7 bases are shared with TRBD1. This CDR3 contains 14 residues. Germline V CDR1 and CDR2: SQVTM, ANQGSEA. The V gene end was trimmed by 3 bases and the J gene end by 0 bases; junction bases not matched to a gene: 4. The CDR3 DNA reads TGCAGCGTTGAGGGGACAGAGTACCAAGAGACCCAGTACTTC. Amino acids: CSVEGTEYQETQYF.